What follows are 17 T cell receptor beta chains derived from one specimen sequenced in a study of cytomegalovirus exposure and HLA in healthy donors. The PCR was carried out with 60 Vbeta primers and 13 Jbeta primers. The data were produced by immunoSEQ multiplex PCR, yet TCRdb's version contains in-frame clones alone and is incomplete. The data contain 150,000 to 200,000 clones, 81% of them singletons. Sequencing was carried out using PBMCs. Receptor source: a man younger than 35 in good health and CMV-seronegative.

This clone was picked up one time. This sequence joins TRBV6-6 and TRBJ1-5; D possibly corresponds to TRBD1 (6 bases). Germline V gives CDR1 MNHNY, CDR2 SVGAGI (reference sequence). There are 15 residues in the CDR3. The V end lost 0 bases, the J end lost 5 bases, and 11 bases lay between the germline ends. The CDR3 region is CASSYSTGEDQPQHF. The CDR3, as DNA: TGTGCCAGCAGTTACTCGACAGGAGAAGATCAGCCCCAGCATTTT.

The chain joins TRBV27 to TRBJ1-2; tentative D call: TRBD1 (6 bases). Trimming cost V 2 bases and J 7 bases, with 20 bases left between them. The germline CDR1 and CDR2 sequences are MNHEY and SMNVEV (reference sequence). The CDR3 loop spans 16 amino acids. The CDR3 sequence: CASSLQGRSRASGYTF. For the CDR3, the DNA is TGTGCCAGCAGTTTACAGGGGCGATCAAGGGCTAGTGGCTACACCTTC.

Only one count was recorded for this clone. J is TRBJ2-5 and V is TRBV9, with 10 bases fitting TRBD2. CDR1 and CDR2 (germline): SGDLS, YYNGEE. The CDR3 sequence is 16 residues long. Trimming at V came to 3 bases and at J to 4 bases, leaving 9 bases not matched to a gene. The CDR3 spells CASSGTSGTWIETQYF. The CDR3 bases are TGTGCCAGCAGCGGGACTAGCGGAACTTGGATAGAGACCCAGTACTTC.

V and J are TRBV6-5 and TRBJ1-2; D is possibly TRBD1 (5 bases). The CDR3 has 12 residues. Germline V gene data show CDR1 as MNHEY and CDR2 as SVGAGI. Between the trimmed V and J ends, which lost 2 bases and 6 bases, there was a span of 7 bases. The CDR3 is CASSYQGDGYTF. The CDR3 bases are TGTGCCAGCAGTTACCAGGGCGATGGCTACACCTTC.

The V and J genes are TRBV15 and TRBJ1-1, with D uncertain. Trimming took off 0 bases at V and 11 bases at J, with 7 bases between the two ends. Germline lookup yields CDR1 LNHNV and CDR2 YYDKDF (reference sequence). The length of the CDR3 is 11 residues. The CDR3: CATSRDIVAFF. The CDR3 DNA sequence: TGTGCCACCAGCAGAGATATCGTGGCTTTCTTT.

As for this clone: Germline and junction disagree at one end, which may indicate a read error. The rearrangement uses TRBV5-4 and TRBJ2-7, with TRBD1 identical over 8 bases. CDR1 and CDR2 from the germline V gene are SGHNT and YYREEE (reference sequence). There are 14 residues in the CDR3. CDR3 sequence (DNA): TGTGCCGGCAGCCTGAAGACAGGGGCCTACGAGCAGTACTTC. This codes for CAGSLKTGAYEQYF.

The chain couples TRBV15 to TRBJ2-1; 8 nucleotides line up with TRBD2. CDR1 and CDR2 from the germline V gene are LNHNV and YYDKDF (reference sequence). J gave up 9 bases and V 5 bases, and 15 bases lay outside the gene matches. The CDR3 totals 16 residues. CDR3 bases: TGTGCCACCAGCTTGATTGTGAGCGGGAGACTTGGTGAGCAGTTCTTC. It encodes CATSLIVSGRLGEQFF.

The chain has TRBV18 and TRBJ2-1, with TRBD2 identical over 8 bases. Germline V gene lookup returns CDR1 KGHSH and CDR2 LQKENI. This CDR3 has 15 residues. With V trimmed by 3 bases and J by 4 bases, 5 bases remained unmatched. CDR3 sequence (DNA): TGTGCCAGCTCACCTGGGGCGGGAGGTTACAATGAGCAGTTCTTC. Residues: CASSPGAGGYNEQFF.

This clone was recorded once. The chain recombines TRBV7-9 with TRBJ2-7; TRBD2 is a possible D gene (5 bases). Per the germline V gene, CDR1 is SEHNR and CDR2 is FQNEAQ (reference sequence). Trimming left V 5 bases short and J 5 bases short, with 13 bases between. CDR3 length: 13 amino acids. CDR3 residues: CASSPSGLNEQYF. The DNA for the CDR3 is TGTGCCAGCAGCCCCAGCGGTTTGAACGAGCAGTACTTC.

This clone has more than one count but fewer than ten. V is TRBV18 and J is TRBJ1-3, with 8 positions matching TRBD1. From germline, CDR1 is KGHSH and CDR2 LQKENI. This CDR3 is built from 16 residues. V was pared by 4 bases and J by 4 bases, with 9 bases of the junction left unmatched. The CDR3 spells CASSQDRQGSGNTIYF. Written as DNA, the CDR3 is TGTGCCAGCTCACAAGACAGACAGGGGTCCGGAAACACCATATATTTT.

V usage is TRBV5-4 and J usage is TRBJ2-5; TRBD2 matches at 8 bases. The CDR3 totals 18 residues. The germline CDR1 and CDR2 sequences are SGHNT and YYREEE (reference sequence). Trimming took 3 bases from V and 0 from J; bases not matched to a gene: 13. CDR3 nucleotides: TGTGCCAGCAGCTCCAACCTTAGACTAGCGCGGTACCAAGAGACCCAGTACTTC. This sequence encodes CASSSNLRLARYQETQYF.

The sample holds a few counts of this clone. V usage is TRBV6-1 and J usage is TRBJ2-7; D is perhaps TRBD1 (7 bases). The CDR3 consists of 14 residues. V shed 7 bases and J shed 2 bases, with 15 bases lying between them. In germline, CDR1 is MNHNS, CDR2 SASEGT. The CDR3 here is CASKGQGGTYEQYF. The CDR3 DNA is TGTGCCAGCAAGGGCCAGGGGGGAACCTACGAGCAGTACTTC.

DNA for the CDR3: TGCGCCAGCAGCCCGGATGCCGGGACAAGCTCCTACGAGCAGTACTTC. Translating gives CASSPDAGTSSYEQYF. The chain is built from TRBV5-1 and TRBJ2-7, with a weak D call TRBD1 (6 bases). The CDR3 runs 16 residues. Germline V gene data show CDR1 as SGHRS and CDR2 as YFSETQ. V lost 4 bases, J lost 0 bases, and 17 bases lay in between.

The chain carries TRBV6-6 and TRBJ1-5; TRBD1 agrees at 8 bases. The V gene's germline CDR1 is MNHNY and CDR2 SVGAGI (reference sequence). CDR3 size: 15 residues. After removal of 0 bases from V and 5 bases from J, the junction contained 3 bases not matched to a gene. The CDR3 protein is CASSYSGQVHQPQHF. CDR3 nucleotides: TGTGCCAGCAGTTACTCGGGACAGGTCCATCAGCCCCAGCATTTT.

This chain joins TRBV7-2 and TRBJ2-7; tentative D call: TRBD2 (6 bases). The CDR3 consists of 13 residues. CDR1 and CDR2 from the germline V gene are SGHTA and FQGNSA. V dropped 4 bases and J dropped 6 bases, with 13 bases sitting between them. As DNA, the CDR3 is TGTGCCAGCAGCTCGGGACTGCCTATCGAGCAGTACTTC. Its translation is CASSSGLPIEQYF.

The CDR3 spells CAISVGLSRETQYF. CDR3 bases: TGTGCCATCAGTGTTGGACTCAGCCGTGAGACCCAGTACTTC. The chain joins TRBV10-3 to TRBJ2-5; D is perhaps TRBD2 (5 bases). The CDR3 runs to 14 residues. V was trimmed by 4 bases and J by 5 bases, leaving 14 bases between them. Germline V gene data show CDR1 as ENHRY and CDR2 as SYGVKD.

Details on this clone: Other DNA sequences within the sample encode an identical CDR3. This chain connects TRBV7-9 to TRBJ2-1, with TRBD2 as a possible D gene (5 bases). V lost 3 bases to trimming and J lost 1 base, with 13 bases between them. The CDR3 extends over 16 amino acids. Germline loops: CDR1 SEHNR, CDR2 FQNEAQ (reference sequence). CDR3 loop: CASSLARAGSYNEQFF. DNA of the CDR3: TGTGCCAGCAGCTTGGCTCGGGCGGGTTCCTACAATGAGCAGTTCTTC.